What follows describes a single T cell receptor (beta chain). Blood samples, whole and unsorted for T cells, yielded the isolated total RNA. TCRdb reprocessed the 5' RACE reads, keeping one entry per CDR3 protein, no DNA. Its listing shows under 200,000 distinct CDR3 sequences. This sample stems from a study of monozygotic twins with inflammatory bowel disease. The length of the CDR3 is 15 residues. The chain links TRBV12-3 or TRBV12-4 to TRBJ2-3. Sequenced sample: blood. The clonotype comes from a human donor with ulcerative colitis or Crohn's disease, or a healthy co-twin of an affected twin (not recorded which). CDR3: CASSPLIALTDTQYF.